Each of the 22 T cell receptor beta chains below was sequenced from the same sample in a study of cytomegalovirus exposure and HLA in healthy donors. Clones were sequenced by immunoSEQ multiplex PCR, and TCRdb holds only the in-frame ones, with some missing. The sample shows some 210,000 clones, approximately 87% of them seen only once. Sequencing used PBMCs. These receptors all stem from a woman aged 18-29 years in good health and CMV-seronegative.

This sequence joins TRBV9 and TRBJ2-3, with 7 positions matching TRBD2. Germline V gene lookup returns CDR1 SGDLS and CDR2 YYNGEE. The CDR3 spans 18 residues. J lost 2 bases, V lost 0 bases, and 12 bases had no gene match. The chain's CDR3 is CASSVASSGGITTDTQYF. Here the CDR3 DNA reads TGTGCCAGCAGCGTAGCATCCTCGGGGGGTATTACCACAGATACGCAGTATTTT.

CDR3 residues: CASSTTGDEQYF. In nucleotides, the CDR3 is TGTGCCAGCAGCACGACAGGGGACGAGCAGTACTTC. The chain employs TRBV6-1 and TRBJ2-7, with 8 nucleotides matching TRBD1. CDR3 length: 12 residues. V shed 6 bases and J 5 bases; nucleotides not matched to a gene: 3. Germline lookup yields CDR1 MNHNS and CDR2 SASEGT.

This sequence joins TRBV9 and TRBJ2-1; 8 nucleotides align to TRBD1. Germline V gene data show CDR1 as SGDLS and CDR2 as YYNGEE. The V and J ends lost 3 bases and 10 bases, in that order; junction bases with no gene match: 3. CDR3 size: 12 residues. In DNA, the CDR3 is TGTGCCAGCAGCGGTCGGACAGGGGAGCAGTTCTTC. This codes for CASSGRTGEQFF.

V is TRBV9 and J is TRBJ1-2; 9 positions agree with TRBD1. J was trimmed by 4 bases and V by 0 bases; bases with no gene match: 4. CDR3 length equals 15 residues. Germline V gene lookup returns CDR1 SGDLS and CDR2 YYNGEE. CDR3 loop: CASSVGGTGIYGYTF. DNA for the CDR3: TGTGCCAGCAGCGTAGGGGGGACAGGGATCTATGGCTACACCTTC.

The chain recombines TRBV7-2 with TRBJ1-2, with a possible D match to TRBD1 (5 bases). CDR1 is SGHTA and CDR2 is FQGNSA in the germline V gene. Trimming cost V 5 bases and J 5 bases, with 12 bases left between them. The CDR3 consists of 13 residues. The CDR3 region has the DNA TGTGCCAGCAGCGCGGGACGGATATATGGCTACACCTTC. Translation gives CASSAGRIYGYTF.

This clone was detected only a few times. This chain uses TRBV28 with TRBJ1-2, with a tentative D call TRBD1 (5 bases). Trimming took off 7 bases at V and 8 bases at J, with 20 bases between the two ends. The CDR3 is 14 amino acids. In germline, CDR1 is MDHEN, CDR2 SYDVKM. This CDR3 is CASTELGARGGYTF. DNA of the CDR3: TGTGCCAGCACCGAATTGGGAGCCCGGGGGGGCTACACCTTC.

V and J are TRBV5-1 and TRBJ2-7, with 8 bases aligning to TRBD2. Germline values: CDR1 SGHRS, CDR2 YFSETQ. With 0 bases clipped from V and 4 bases from J, the junction kept 6 bases outside the gene matches. There are 15 residues in the CDR3. The CDR3 DNA sequence: TGCGCCAGCAGCTTGGCCGGGGGGGACCAATACGAGCAGTACTTC. Its translation: CASSLAGGDQYEQYF.

This clone was observed once. The V gene is TRBV30, the J gene TRBJ2-7; 9 nucleotides match TRBD2. V dropped 3 bases and J dropped 1; count of bases not matched to a gene: 10. CDR1 and CDR2 (germline): GTSNPN, SVGIG (reference sequence). This CDR3 spans 16 amino acids. The CDR3 loop reads CAWRGSGGGASYEQYF. The DNA for the CDR3 is TGTGCCTGGAGAGGGAGTGGCGGGGGGGCGTCCTACGAGCAGTACTTC. The variable domain in full, completed from reference TRBV30 and TRBJ2-7, reads SQTIHQWPATLVQPVGSPLSLECTVEGTSNPNLYWYRQAAGRGLQLLFYSVGIGQISSEVPQNLSASRPQDRQFILSSKKLLLSDSGFYLCAWRGSGGGASYEQYFGPGTRLTVT.

V is TRBV18 and J is TRBJ2-2, with D perhaps TRBD1 (5 bases). Germline V gene sequence: CDR1 KGHSH, CDR2 LQKENI. The V and J ends lost 2 bases and 1 base respectively, with 11 bases between them. This CDR3 is 16 amino acids long. The CDR3 protein is CASSPDSYLNTGELFF. For the CDR3, the DNA is TGTGCCAGCTCACCAGACAGCTACTTGAACACCGGGGAGCTGTTTTTT.

This clone was detected a few times. The V gene is TRBV12-5, the J gene TRBJ2-2, with D maybe TRBD2 (5 bases). Looked up from germline, CDR1 is LGHNT and CDR2 is FRNRAP. CDR3 length equals 14 residues. V lost 6 bases to trimming and J lost 2 bases, with 10 bases between them. The CDR3: CASGVSANTGELFF. The CDR3 nucleotides read TGTGCTAGTGGGGTTAGCGCCAACACCGGGGAGCTGTTTTTT.

The chain is built from TRBV5-6 and TRBJ1-2; the match to TRBD1 covers 7 bases. The CDR3 runs 16 residues. With V trimmed by 0 bases and J by 4 bases, 9 bases remained unmatched. The germline V gene encodes CDR1 SGHDT and CDR2 YYEEEE. The CDR3 DNA sequence: TGTGCCAGCAGCTTGGGGCCAGGGCAGGGGGTCTATGGCTACACCTTC. Its translation: CASSLGPGQGVYGYTF.

The CDR3 loop is CASSLGTLNQPQHF. The CDR3 DNA reads as TGTGCCAGCAGTTTGGGGACACTTAATCAGCCCCAGCATTTT. The rearrangement uses TRBV28 and TRBJ1-5, with D tentatively TRBD1 (6 bases). Trimming shortened V by 3 bases and J by 4 bases, and 10 bases separated the two germline ends. Germline CDR1 and CDR2: MDHEN and SYDVKM. CDR3 length equals 14 residues.

This chain's CDR3 is CASGPLGGRFEKLFF. The DNA of the CDR3 is TGTGCCAGCGGTCCGTTAGGGGGGAGGTTTGAAAAACTGTTTTTT. The chain employs TRBV7-9 and TRBJ1-4, with a tentative D call TRBD1 (6 bases). Germline-derived CDR1 and CDR2 are SEHNR and FQNEAQ (reference sequence). The CDR3 is made up of 15 amino acids. The V gene lost 8 bases and the J gene lost 7 bases, with 20 bases spanning the gap.

V gene TRBV10-1 combines with J gene TRBJ2-5; D might be TRBD2 (5 bases). V lost 3 bases and J 1 base, leaving 9 bases between the germline ends. The CDR3 is 14 amino acids. Germline CDR1 is WNHNN and CDR2 is SYGVQD (reference sequence). For the CDR3, the DNA is TGCGCCAGCAGTGATCCCGGGATCCAAGAGACCCAGTACTTC. Translated, it gives CASSDPGIQETQYF.

The V and J genes are TRBV19 and TRBJ1-1, with D possibly matching TRBD1 (5 bases). V lost 6 bases, J lost 3 bases, and 8 bases lay in between. Germline CDR1 and CDR2: LNHDA and SQIVND (reference sequence). There are 12 residues in the CDR3. The CDR3 nucleotides are TGTGCCAGTAGGAGGGGATACACTGAAGCTTTCTTT. Protein sequence: CASRRGYTEAFF. Together with reference TRBV19 and TRBJ1-1, the CDR3 gives the full variable domain: DGGITQSPKYLFRKEGQNVTLSCEQNLNHDAMYWYRQDPGQGLRLIYYSQIVNDFQKGDIAEGYSVSREKKESFPLTVTSAQKNPTAFYLCASRRGYTEAFFGQGTRLTVV.

J is TRBJ1-2 and V is TRBV5-4; D gene unclear. Looked up from germline, CDR1 is SGHNT and CDR2 is YYREEE (reference sequence). Trimming pared 0 bases from V and 7 bases from J, leaving 10 bases between. CDR3 length: 13 amino acids. The CDR3 region has the DNA TGTGCCAGCAGCTTGGGAAGGGTCTTTGGCTACACCTTC. Its translation is CASSLGRVFGYTF. The full variable domain, completed using reference TRBV5-4 and TRBJ1-2, is ETGVTQSPTHLIKTRGQQVTLRCSSQSGHNTVSWYQQALGQGPQFIFQYYREEENGRGNFPPRFSGLQFPNYSSELNVNALELDDSALYLCASSLGRVFGYTFGSGTRLTVV.

The rearrangement joins TRBV7-3 to TRBJ2-2; D is perhaps TRBD1 (6 bases). V lost 5 bases and J 9 bases, leaving 13 bases between the germline ends. There are 13 residues in the CDR3. Germline V gene sequence: CDR1 SGHTA, CDR2 FQGTGA. The CDR3 spells CASSTSGTRELFF. DNA for the CDR3: TGTGCCAGCAGCACCTCCGGGACAAGGGAGCTGTTTTTT.

This chain connects TRBV5-4 to TRBJ1-6; tentatively, D is TRBD1 (6 bases). V lost 4 bases and J lost 8, with 16 bases in between. Germline CDR1 and CDR2: SGHNT and YYREEE (reference sequence). The CDR3 consists of 15 residues. The CDR3 loop reads CASSPRGEADSPLHF. The CDR3 DNA reads TGTGCCAGCAGCCCGAGGGGGGAGGCGGATTCACCCCTCCACTTT.

V usage is TRBV2 and J usage is TRBJ1-1; D unclear. V was shortened by 2 bases and J by 2 bases, with 12 bases between the two germline ends. The CDR3 consists of 15 residues. CDR1 is SNHLY, CDR2 FYNNEI, per germline. The CDR3, as DNA: TGTGCCAGCAGTGAATCTCGGGGAGGTAACACTGAAGCTTTCTTT. It translates to CASSESRGGNTEAFF.

The CDR3 reads CASSQDPFRGQGNQPQHF. The CDR3 DNA reads as TGCGCCAGCAGCCAAGATCCTTTCCGGGGACAGGGCAATCAGCCCCAGCATTTT. V usage is TRBV4-1 and J usage is TRBJ1-5, with TRBD1 identical over 8 bases. The CDR3 spans 18 residues. Trimming removed 0 bases from V and 2 bases from J; junction bases left unmatched: 9. The germline CDR1 and CDR2 sequences are MGHRA and YSYEKL.

The chain employs TRBV27 and TRBJ2-5, with TRBD2 matching 12 bases. Trimming removed 6 bases from V and 4 bases from J; junction bases left unmatched: 6. The CDR3 totals 15 residues. Germline V gene data show CDR1 as MNHEY and CDR2 as SMNVEV (reference sequence). The CDR3 loop reads CASSRLAGVRETQYF. The CDR3 bases are TGTGCCAGCAGCCGACTAGCGGGAGTACGAGAGACCCAGTACTTC.

This chain joins TRBV13 and TRBJ1-1; D may be TRBD1 (6 bases). CDR1 is PRHDT and CDR2 is FYEKMQ in the germline V gene (reference sequence). Trimming took 5 bases from V and 0 from J, leaving 25 bases between them. The CDR3 has 19 residues. For the CDR3, the DNA is TGTGCCAGCAGCCCGGAAGGGGGACCGCAAAGGGGTGTGAACACTGAAGCTTTCTTT. Translation: CASSPEGGPQRGVNTEAFF.